This T cell receptor (beta chain) derives from a study of blood T cells in healthy people across ages. On this clonotype: Germline is not matched at one junction end, which may reflect a read error.

The CDR3 runs to 12 residues. Through a sample-barcoded 5' primer and a J-beta primer mix, a second PCR was run for about 7 to 12 cycles. TCRdb itself ran the 5' RACE reads through MiXCR, one entry per CDR3 protein. This sample has 650,000 to 700,000 distinct CDR3 sequences, with approximately 52% found just once. The amount of total RNA extracted per sample was at least 5.5 micrograms. The TCR was taken from a woman aged 80 or older in good health. The sequencing sample was made of blood. The chain joins TRBV12-3 or TRBV12-4 to TRBJ1-2; D is possibly TRBD1 (5 bases). The CDR3 DNA reads as TGTGCCAACAGTTTTGGGGCCTATGGCTACACCTTC. Translation gives CANSFGAYGYTF.